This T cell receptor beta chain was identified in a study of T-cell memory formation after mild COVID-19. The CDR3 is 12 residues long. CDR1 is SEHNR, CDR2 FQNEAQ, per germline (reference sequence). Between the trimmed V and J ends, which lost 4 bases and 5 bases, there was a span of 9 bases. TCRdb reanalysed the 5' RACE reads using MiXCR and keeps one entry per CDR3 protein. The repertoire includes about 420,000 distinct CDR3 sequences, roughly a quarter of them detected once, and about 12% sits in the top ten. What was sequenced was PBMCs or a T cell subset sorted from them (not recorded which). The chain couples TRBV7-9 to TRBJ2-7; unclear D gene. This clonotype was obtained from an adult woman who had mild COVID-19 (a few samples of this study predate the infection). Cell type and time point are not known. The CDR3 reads CASSSGFHEQYF. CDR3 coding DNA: TGTGCCAGCAGCTCTGGGTTCCACGAGCAGTACTTC.